This T cell receptor beta chain was recovered during a study of cytomegalovirus exposure and HLA in healthy donors. For the study at large: The same platform used for the approximately 700 first-cohort repertoires was also used for the roughly 120 validation repertoires, as a later analysis reported. Findings and limits, study-wide: Specific recognition of CMV antigens was confirmed in vitro for a few chains (all CMV-associated).

The table came from immunoSEQ multiplex PCR; TCRdb's copy has only in-frame clones and leaves some out. This sample carries tens of thousands of clones, about 93% of them seen once, and the ten largest clones take 1% to 1.4%. This CDR3 is built from 14 residues. Germline V gene lookup returns CDR1 GTSNPN and CDR2 SVGIG (reference sequence). Losses at the gene ends were 4 bases for V and 6 bases for J; bases not matched to a gene: 7. Concerning this clone itself: Its matching antigen is unknown.

Material: PBMCs. The V and J genes are TRBV30 and TRBJ2-2, with TRBD2 matching over 8 bases. This sequence originates from a woman in her 30s in good health and CMV-seropositive. CDR3 DNA: TGTGCCTGGACTGGGCTAGCGGGTTCCGGGGAGCTGTTTTTT. This encodes CAWTGLAGSGELFF. Combining the CDR3 with reference TRBV30 and TRBJ2-2 gives the whole variable domain SQTIHQWPATLVQPVGSPLSLECTVEGTSNPNLYWYRQAAGRGLQLLFYSVGIGQISSEVPQNLSASRPQDRQFILSSKKLLLSDSGFYLCAWTGLAGSGELFFGEGSRLTVL.